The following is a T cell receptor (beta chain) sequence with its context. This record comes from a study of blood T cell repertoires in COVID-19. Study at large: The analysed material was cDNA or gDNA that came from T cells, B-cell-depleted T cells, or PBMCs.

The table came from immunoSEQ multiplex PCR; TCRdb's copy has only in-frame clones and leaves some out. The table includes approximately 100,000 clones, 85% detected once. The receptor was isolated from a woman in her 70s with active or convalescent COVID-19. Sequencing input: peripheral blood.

The DNA for the CDR3 is TGCAGCACCCTAGGGAGCACTGAAGCTTTCTTT. Translation: CSTLGSTEAFF. The chain joins TRBV29-1 to TRBJ1-1; no definite D call. V was shortened by 8 bases and J by 4 bases, with 11 bases between the two germline ends. Germline CDR1 is SQVTM and CDR2 is ANQGSEA. The CDR3 has 11 residues.